These T cell receptor beta chains were read from a single sample in a study of T-cell reconstitution after alpha-beta-depleted transplantation in children. TCRdb independently ran MiXCR on the PCR reads; one entry per CDR3 protein. The sample has approximately 640,000 distinct CDR3 sequences, roughly 17% seen once. The sequencing used PBMCs from the stem cell graft donor, collected from the stem cell graft. The receptors were sampled from a human donor who donated a stem cell graft to a child with acute myeloid leukemia. CDR3s include the opening cysteine and the closing phenylalanine or tryptophan. Fields, in order: V gene, clone size, D gene, CDR3 length, J gene, CDR3 DNA, CDR3 protein. The D gene is left open where the match is weak. Some rows have no size entry. The others give once, few or many, or a class for an expanded clone.

V gene: TRBV10-3
clone size: .
D gene: .
CDR3 length: 14
J gene: TRBJ2-1
CDR3 DNA: TGTGCCATCGGCTCCGGGCCCGGAGACAATGAGCAGTTCTTC
CDR3 protein: CAIGSGPGDNEQFF

V gene: TRBV7-2
clone size: many
D gene: .
CDR3 length: 13
J gene: TRBJ2-1
CDR3 DNA: TGTGCCAGCGGGCGGACGACCTACAATGAGCAGTTCTTC
CDR3 protein: CASGRTTYNEQFF

V gene: TRBV20-1
clone size: many
D gene: TRBD2
CDR3 length: 15
J gene: TRBJ2-5
CDR3 DNA: TGCAGTGCTATCCACGGGGGGGCGCGTCCAGAGACCCAGTACTTC
CDR3 protein: CSAIHGGARPETQYF

V gene: TRBV20-1
clone size: many
D gene: .
CDR3 length: 14
J gene: TRBJ1-5
CDR3 DNA: TGCAGTGCTTACCCGGGTTCAGCAAATCAGCCCCAGCATTTT
CDR3 protein: CSAYPGSANQPQHF

V gene: TRBV7-2
clone size: many
D gene: .
CDR3 length: 14
J gene: TRBJ2-1
CDR3 DNA: TGTGCCAGCAGCCCTACCCTACCCTACAATGAGCAGTTCTTC
CDR3 protein: CASSPTLPYNEQFF

V gene: TRBV14
clone size: many
D gene: .
CDR3 length: 15
J gene: TRBJ2-1
CDR3 DNA: TGTGCCAGCAGCCAAGGCGCAGGCTCCTACAATGAGCAGTTCTTC
CDR3 protein: CASSQGAGSYNEQFF

V gene: TRBV24-1
clone size: .
D gene: TRBD2
CDR3 length: 17
J gene: TRBJ2-1
CDR3 DNA: TGTGCCACCAGTGAGCCCGGGACTAGCGGGGGTTACAATGAGCAGTTCTTC
CDR3 protein: CATSEPGTSGGYNEQFF

V gene: TRBV2
clone size: few
D gene: TRBD2
CDR3 length: 17
J gene: TRBJ2-3
CDR3 DNA: TGTGCCACCTACGGGACTAGCGGGGCCACTAGCACAGATACGCAGTATTTT
CDR3 protein: CATYGTSGATSTDTQYF

V gene: TRBV20-1
clone size: many
D gene: .
CDR3 length: 16
J gene: TRBJ1-4
CDR3 DNA: TGCAGTGCTAGTATTGTGGGGATCGCAACTAATGAAAAACTGTTTTTT
CDR3 protein: CSASIVGIATNEKLFF

V gene: TRBV7-2
clone size: few
D gene: .
CDR3 length: 14
J gene: TRBJ1-1
CDR3 DNA: TGTGCCAGCAGCCCCGCGGGACAGAACACTGAAGCTTTCTTT
CDR3 protein: CASSPAGQNTEAFF

V gene: TRBV20-1
clone size: few
D gene: .
CDR3 length: 20
J gene: TRBJ2-1
CDR3 DNA: TGCAGTGCTAGAGACCTCGGGGCGACCTCACGTGCGAGCTCCTACAATGAGCAGTTCTTC
CDR3 protein: CSARDLGATSRASSYNEQFF

V gene: TRBV25-1
clone size: .
D gene: .
CDR3 length: 16
J gene: TRBJ2-2
CDR3 DNA: TGTGCCAGCAGTGTCCCGCGACAGTGGAACACCGGGGAGCTGTTTTTT
CDR3 protein: CASSVPRQWNTGELFF

V gene: TRBV7-2
clone size: many
D gene: .
CDR3 length: 16
J gene: TRBJ1-5
CDR3 DNA: TGTGCCAGCAGCTTAGACACCTCGGGGGGTAAGCAGCCCCAGCATTTT
CDR3 protein: CASSLDTSGGKQPQHF

V gene: TRBV7-6
clone size: few
D gene: TRBD1
CDR3 length: 14
J gene: TRBJ2-2
CDR3 DNA: TGTGCCAGCAGGGGACAGACGAACACCGGGGAGCTGTTTTTT
CDR3 protein: CASRGQTNTGELFF

V gene: TRBV9
clone size: few
D gene: TRBD1
CDR3 length: 13
J gene: TRBJ2-5
CDR3 DNA: TGTGCCAGCAGCGCGACAGGGGTAGAGACCCAGTACTTC
CDR3 protein: CASSATGVETQYF

V gene: TRBV6-5
clone size: .
D gene: .
CDR3 length: 15
J gene: TRBJ2-3
CDR3 DNA: TGTGCCAGCAGTTACGTGCGGGGCGGCACAGATACGCAGTATTTT
CDR3 protein: CASSYVRGGTDTQYF

V gene: TRBV20-1
clone size: many
D gene: TRBD2
CDR3 length: 15
J gene: TRBJ2-2
CDR3 DNA: TGCAGTGCTACCACTAGCGGGGTAAACACCGGGGAGCTGTTTTTT
CDR3 protein: CSATTSGVNTGELFF

V gene: TRBV6-2/TRBV6-3
clone size: few
D gene: .
CDR3 length: 16
J gene: TRBJ1-5
CDR3 DNA: TGTGCCAGCAGTTACTCGACTTACAGGGTCAATCAGCCCCAGCATTTT
CDR3 protein: CASSYSTYRVNQPQHF

V gene: TRBV7-9
clone size: many
D gene: .
CDR3 length: 15
J gene: TRBJ2-1
CDR3 DNA: TGTGCCAGCAGCTTAGGGTCAGTCCCCTACAATGAGCAGTTCTTC
CDR3 protein: CASSLGSVPYNEQFF

V gene: TRBV6-6
clone size: many
D gene: .
CDR3 length: 13
J gene: TRBJ2-7
CDR3 DNA: TGTGCCAGCAGTCGGGACTCTGCCTACGAGCAGTACTTC
CDR3 protein: CASSRDSAYEQYF

V gene: TRBV10-3
clone size: once
D gene: TRBD1
CDR3 length: 15
J gene: TRBJ1-1
CDR3 DNA: TGTGCCATCAGCGAAACAGGGGAACCGAACACTGAAGCTTTCTTT
CDR3 protein: CAISETGEPNTEAFF

V gene: TRBV2
clone size: .
D gene: TRBD1
CDR3 length: 13
J gene: TRBJ2-4
CDR3 DNA: TGTGCCAGCAGTGAAGGGGGGACAGTTCTTCAGTACTTC
CDR3 protein: CASSEGGTVLQYF

V gene: TRBV6-2/TRBV6-3
clone size: many
D gene: TRBD2
CDR3 length: 15
J gene: TRBJ2-1
CDR3 DNA: TGTGCCACCGTCCCAGGGACTAGGTATTACAATGAGCAGTTCTTC
CDR3 protein: CATVPGTRYYNEQFF

V gene: TRBV20-1
clone size: many
D gene: .
CDR3 length: 11
J gene: TRBJ1-1
CDR3 DNA: TGCAGTCCGTTAGTGAGCACTGAAGCTTTCTTT
CDR3 protein: CSPLVSTEAFF

V gene: TRBV25-1
clone size: many
D gene: .
CDR3 length: 13
J gene: TRBJ2-1
CDR3 DNA: TGTGCTACAGCAAGTGGGGGAACCGTCGAGCAGTTCTTC
CDR3 protein: CATASGGTVEQFF

V gene: TRBV20-1
clone size: many
D gene: TRBD1
CDR3 length: 15
J gene: TRBJ2-1
CDR3 DNA: TGCAGTCCAGACCTTTCTCCGGGACAGGGGAATGAGCAGTTCTTC
CDR3 protein: CSPDLSPGQGNEQFF

V gene: TRBV20-1
clone size: many
D gene: .
CDR3 length: 12
J gene: TRBJ2-5
CDR3 DNA: TGCAGTGCTAGTGATGGCGAAGAGACCCAGTACTTC
CDR3 protein: CSASDGEETQYF

V gene: TRBV29-1
clone size: .
D gene: .
CDR3 length: 12
J gene: TRBJ2-2
CDR3 DNA: TGCAGCGTCGAAGGGGGCACCGGGGAGCTGTTTTTT
CDR3 protein: CSVEGGTGELFF

V gene: TRBV27
clone size: many
D gene: .
CDR3 length: 14
J gene: TRBJ1-1
CDR3 DNA: TGTGCCAGCAGTTTATCCGCGGGGGGAACTGAAGCTTTCTTT
CDR3 protein: CASSLSAGGTEAFF

V gene: TRBV12-3/TRBV12-4
clone size: few
D gene: .
CDR3 length: 12
J gene: TRBJ1-2
CDR3 DNA: TGTGCCAGCAGTCCGTCAGCGGCTGGCTACACCTTC
CDR3 protein: CASSPSAAGYTF

V gene: TRBV4-2
clone size: .
D gene: TRBD2
CDR3 length: 16
J gene: TRBJ2-3
CDR3 DNA: TGTGCCAGCAGCCTTTGGCGCGGGGGGGCGTCAGATACGCAGTATTTT
CDR3 protein: CASSLWRGGASDTQYF

V gene: TRBV4-1
clone size: few
D gene: .
CDR3 length: 15
J gene: TRBJ2-7
CDR3 DNA: TGCGCCAGCAGCCAGGAGAGTAGTAGAAGAGGGGCGAAGTACTTC
CDR3 protein: CASSQESSRRGAKYF

V gene: TRBV18
clone size: .
D gene: .
CDR3 length: 16
J gene: TRBJ2-6
CDR3 DNA: TGTGCCAGCTCACCAGACGGACCCTCTGGGGCCAACGTCCTGACTTTC
CDR3 protein: CASSPDGPSGANVLTF

V gene: TRBV6-2/TRBV6-3
clone size: .
D gene: .
CDR3 length: 14
J gene: TRBJ2-5
CDR3 DNA: TGTGCCAGCTCGTCCTTAATCAACGGGGAGACCCAGTACTTC
CDR3 protein: CASSSLINGETQYF

V gene: TRBV1
clone size: many
D gene: .
CDR3 length: 11
J gene: TRBJ2-7
CDR3 DNA: TGCACCAGAGCGGGGCCCTACGAGCAGTACTTC
CDR3 protein: CTRAGPYEQYF

V gene: TRBV20-1
clone size: few
D gene: .
CDR3 length: 14
J gene: TRBJ1-2
CDR3 DNA: TGCAGTGGGGTGGGACGGACCGAGGACTATGGCTACACCTTC
CDR3 protein: CSGVGRTEDYGYTF

V gene: TRBV6-2/TRBV6-3
clone size: many
D gene: .
CDR3 length: 12
J gene: TRBJ2-5
CDR3 DNA: TGTGCCAGCAGCTCAACACTCGGGACCCAGTACTTC
CDR3 protein: CASSSTLGTQYF

V gene: TRBV9
clone size: .
D gene: .
CDR3 length: 16
J gene: TRBJ2-6
CDR3 DNA: TGTGCCAGCAGCGCGGGGACGAGCTCTGGGGCCAACGTCCTGACTTTC
CDR3 protein: CASSAGTSSGANVLTF

V gene: TRBV7-8
clone size: .
D gene: TRBD2
CDR3 length: 19
J gene: TRBJ2-5
CDR3 DNA: TGTGCCAGCAGCTTAGGCACTACTAGCGGGGGGAGAATCCACCCGGACCAGTACTTC
CDR3 protein: CASSLGTTSGGRIHPDQYF

V gene: TRBV7-3
clone size: .
D gene: .
CDR3 length: 13
J gene: TRBJ1-2
CDR3 DNA: TGTGCCAGCAGCGGGGGTCGGGACTATGGCTACACCTTC
CDR3 protein: CASSGGRDYGYTF

V gene: TRBV6-2/TRBV6-3
clone size: many
D gene: .
CDR3 length: 15
J gene: TRBJ1-1
CDR3 DNA: TGTGCCAGCAGGCTGAACAGGGCTATGAACACTGAAGCTTTCTTT
CDR3 protein: CASRLNRAMNTEAFF

V gene: TRBV6-1
clone size: few
D gene: TRBD2
CDR3 length: 13
J gene: TRBJ2-1
CDR3 DNA: TGTGCCAGCAGCCTTCTACTAGCGAATGAGCAGTTCTTC
CDR3 protein: CASSLLLANEQFF

V gene: TRBV12-3/TRBV12-4
clone size: many
D gene: TRBD1
CDR3 length: 14
J gene: TRBJ1-5
CDR3 DNA: TGTGCCAGCAATGACAGGGGGCGAAATCAGCCCCAGCATTTT
CDR3 protein: CASNDRGRNQPQHF

V gene: TRBV21-1
clone size: .
D gene: .
CDR3 length: 15
J gene: TRBJ1-2
CDR3 DNA: TGTGCCAGCAGCAATACACGAACGGAGGGCTATGGCTACACCTTC
CDR3 protein: CASSNTRTEGYGYTF

V gene: TRBV6-5
clone size: .
D gene: TRBD1
CDR3 length: 17
J gene: TRBJ1-5
CDR3 DNA: TGTGCCAGCAGTACCCGACAGGGGGGTCCGTTTTATCAGCCCCAGCATTTT
CDR3 protein: CASSTRQGGPFYQPQHF

V gene: TRBV7-2
clone size: many
D gene: .
CDR3 length: 13
J gene: TRBJ2-1
CDR3 DNA: TGTGCCAGCAGCATAGTTAGAGAGAATGAGCAGTTCTTC
CDR3 protein: CASSIVRENEQFF

V gene: TRBV29-1
clone size: many
D gene: .
CDR3 length: 14
J gene: TRBJ2-6
CDR3 DNA: TGCAGCGTTGAAGGCGACTCTGGGGCCAACGTCCTGACTTTC
CDR3 protein: CSVEGDSGANVLTF